These 25 T cell receptor beta chains were sequenced from one sample in a study of blood T cells in healthy people across ages. A second about 6 to 12 cycle PCR used barcoded and J-beta primers. TCRdb independently ran MiXCR on the 5' RACE reads; one entry per CDR3 protein. In the table there are roughly 1,700,000 distinct CDR3 sequences, roughly 27% of which are singletons. Material: blood. All receptors come from a woman in her twenties or thirties in good health.

The sample holds a few counts of this clonotype. The V gene is TRBV4-1, the J gene TRBJ1-1, with 7 bases lining up with TRBD1. CDR1 and CDR2 from the germline V gene are MGHRA and YSYEKL. The CDR3 runs to 15 residues. With 0 bases clipped from V and 5 bases from J, the junction kept 6 bases outside the gene matches. The CDR3 DNA is TGCGCCAGCAGCCAAGAGGGGCAGGGGGGGACTGAAGCTTTCTTT. It yields the protein CASSQEGQGGTEAFF.

Comment on this clonotype: One base away lies a much larger clone, so this may be a sequencing read error. The rearrangement uses TRBV5-1 and TRBJ2-1, with unresolved D. This CDR3 contains 14 residues. V was cut by 4 bases and J by 9 bases, with 17 bases left in between. Germline V gene data show CDR1 as SGHRS and CDR2 as YFSETQ. The CDR3 coding sequence is TGCGCCAGCAGCCCAGAGACCCCCCCGAGTGAGCAGTTCTTC. Its protein product is CASSPETPPSEQFF.

This clonotype was observed at least ten times. This sequence joins TRBV20-1 and TRBJ2-1, with 8 positions matching TRBD2. This CDR3 has 15 amino acids. The germline CDR1 and CDR2 sequences are DFQATT and SNEGSKA (reference sequence). V lost 3 bases and J lost 3; bases outside the gene matches: 7. CDR3 sequence reads: CSASFSGSSYNEQFF. The DNA of the CDR3 is TGCAGTGCTAGTTTCAGCGGGAGTAGCTACAATGAGCAGTTCTTC.

In this sample, this clonotype turned up a few times. The rearrangement links TRBV6-6 to TRBJ1-5; tentative D call: TRBD1 (5 bases). The CDR3 is 17 amino acids. Germline assignment: CDR1 MNHNY and CDR2 SVGAGI (reference sequence). Trimming took off 2 bases at V and 0 bases at J, with 14 bases between the two ends. CDR3 DNA: TGTGCCAGCAGTTACGGGGGGAGGGAGTATAGCAATCAGCCCCAGCATTTT. Protein product: CASSYGGREYSNQPQHF.

The chain couples TRBV4-3 to TRBJ1-4; weak D call: TRBD1 (6 bases). Germline V gene lookup returns CDR1 LGHNA and CDR2 YSLEER. The CDR3 loop spans 16 amino acids. Trimming stripped 5 bases from V and 8 bases from J, with 21 bases between. CDR3 nucleotides: TGCGCCAGCAGCGCCGAGCAGACAGGAAGGACCGAAAAACTGTTTTTT. It encodes CASSAEQTGRTEKLFF.

This chain connects TRBV7-3 to TRBJ2-3, with 8 bases matching TRBD2. Germline values: CDR1 SGHTA, CDR2 FQGTGA. CDR3 length: 16 residues. After removal of 2 bases from V and 6 bases from J, the junction contained 10 bases not matched to a gene. The CDR3 DNA is TGTGCCAGCAGCTTAGGCCGGGAGGGGGGTCGGGATACGCAGTATTTT. Protein sequence: CASSLGREGGRDTQYF.

The table lists this clonotype with a few counts. The gene calls are TRBV9 and TRBJ2-5, with D perhaps matching TRBD1 or TRBD2 (8 bases each). The tail of the sequence fits TRBJ2-7 better, so the J call may be wrong. The CDR3 spans 15 residues. CDR1 is SGDLS and CDR2 is YYNGEE in the germline V gene. In DNA form, the CDR3 reads TGTGCCAGCAGCGACAGGGGGACTAGAGGAAGCGAGCAGTACTTC. Protein product: CASSDRGTRGSEQYF.

As regards this clonotype: Compared with germline, one end of the junction differs, possibly owing to a read error. The chain combines TRBV3-1 with TRBJ2-6; D not certain. Germline CDR1 reads LGHDT; CDR2 reads YNNKEL (reference sequence). The CDR3 has 16 amino acids. The CDR3 bases are TGTGCCGGCAGCCATCAAAGGGCCTCTGGGGCCAACGTCCTGACTTTC. Amino acids: CAGSHQRASGANVLTF. The complete variable domain, with remaining parts taken from reference TRBV3-1 and TRBJ2-6, reads DTAVSQTPKYLVTQMGNDKSIKCEQNLGHDTMYWYKQDSKKFLKIMFSYNNKELIINETVPNRFSPKSPDKAHLNLHINSLELGDSAVYFCAGSHQRASGANVLTFGAGSRLTVL.

The chain employs TRBV24-1 and TRBJ2-1, with 10 bases lining up with TRBD2. Germline lookup yields CDR1 KGHDR and CDR2 SFDVKD. V lost 7 bases and J lost 8; bases outside the gene matches: 7. The CDR3 is made up of 14 amino acids. As DNA, the CDR3 is TGTGCCACCAGCAGCGGGGGGGGGAGGGATGAGCAGTTCTTC. Translating gives CATSSGGGRDEQFF.

This clonotype was detected only a few times. The chain employs TRBV6-2 or TRBV6-3 and TRBJ2-7; TRBD1 aligns across 8 bases. The CDR3 covers 15 residues. CDR1 MNHEY and CDR2 SVGEGT come from the germline V gene. The trim removed 6 bases at V and 3 bases at J, leaving 10 bases unmatched. The DNA of the CDR3 is TGTGCCAGCAGGCCCCGCGGACAGGGCAACTACGAGCAGTACTTC. As protein: CASRPRGQGNYEQYF.

The sample holds many counts of this clonotype. V and J are TRBV20-1 and TRBJ2-7, with 10 bases that match TRBD2. CDR3 size: 15 residues. Germline CDR1 reads DFQATT; CDR2 reads SNEGSKA (reference sequence). With V trimmed by 0 bases and J by 5 bases, 7 bases remained unmatched. CDR3 residues: CSARDIAGGRDEQYF. CDR3 DNA sequence: TGCAGTGCTAGAGATATAGCGGGAGGACGAGACGAGCAGTACTTC.

In this sample, this clonotype turned up many times. A read error may account for a junction end that differs from germline. The V call is TRBV5-1, the J call TRBJ1-1, with 8 bases matching TRBD1. The CDR3 runs 14 residues. Germline V gives CDR1 SGHRS, CDR2 YFSETQ. The CDR3 region is CASSSTGVNTEAFF. The CDR3 nucleotides read TGTGCCAGCAGCTCGACAGGGGTGAACACTGAAGCTTTCTTT.

This clonotype was counted a few times. The genes are TRBV7-6 and TRBJ2-3; 10 bases map to TRBD2. The CDR3 spans 16 residues. In germline, CDR1 is SGHVS, CDR2 FNYEAQ. V dropped 1 base and J dropped 6; count of bases not matched to a gene: 7. The CDR3 sequence is CASSLGPSGSLDTQYF. In nucleotides, the CDR3 is TGTGCCAGCAGCTTAGGGCCTAGCGGGAGTTTGGATACGCAGTATTTT.

This clonotype was observed many times. The rearrangement uses TRBV29-1 and TRBJ2-5, with 10 bases aligning to TRBD1. V lost 6 bases and J lost 2; bases outside the gene matches: 3. The CDR3 is 13 amino acids. Germline V gene lookup returns CDR1 SQVTM and CDR2 ANQGSEA. The CDR3 sequence: CSVADRGQETQYF. In DNA form, the CDR3 reads TGCAGCGTGGCGGACAGGGGGCAAGAGACCCAGTACTTC.

This chain uses TRBV5-1 with TRBJ1-1; D uncertain. V was pared by 1 base and J by 4 bases, with 8 bases between. The CDR3 covers 13 residues. Germline CDR1 is SGHRS and CDR2 is YFSETQ. CDR3 region: CASSLQEFTEAFF. CDR3 in DNA: TGCGCCAGCAGCTTGCAGGAGTTCACTGAAGCTTTCTTT.

The rearrangement uses TRBV6-2 or TRBV6-3 and TRBJ2-7; 9 bases line up with TRBD1. CDR1 and CDR2 (germline): MNHEY, SVGEGT. This CDR3 region has 16 residues. The trim removed 6 bases at V and 6 bases at J, leaving 15 bases unmatched. The CDR3 here is CASSPRVTGGACEQYF. DNA for the CDR3: TGTGCCAGCAGCCCGAGGGTGACAGGGGGAGCCTGCGAGCAGTACTTC.

This sequence joins TRBV5-1 and TRBJ2-1; D may correspond to TRBD1 or TRBD2 (5 bases each). The germline gives CDR1 SGHRS, CDR2 YFSETQ. The CDR3 length is 14 residues. Trimming stripped 3 bases from V and 9 bases from J, with 16 bases between. CDR3 loop: CASSWDGPRSEQFF. For the CDR3, the DNA is TGCGCCAGCAGCTGGGACGGGCCCCGCAGTGAGCAGTTCTTC.

In this sample, this clonotype turned up a few times. The chain couples TRBV7-2 to TRBJ1-4; 9 nucleotides match TRBD1. The CDR3 runs 15 residues. V lost 6 bases and J lost 4; bases outside the gene matches: 6. The V gene's germline CDR1 is SGHTA and CDR2 FQGNSA. CDR3 sequence: CASSPLTGGNEKLFF. CDR3 coding DNA: TGTGCCAGCAGTCCCTTGACAGGGGGTAATGAAAAACTGTTTTTT.

This clonotype was recorded a few times. The rearrangement links TRBV7-9 to TRBJ2-5, with D uncertain. V lost 5 bases, J lost 7 bases, and 14 bases lay in between. CDR3 length equals 13 residues. Looked up from germline, CDR1 is SEHNR and CDR2 is FQNEAQ (reference sequence). This CDR3 reads CASSRSWIGTQYF. As DNA, the CDR3 is TGTGCCAGCAGCCGCTCGTGGATCGGGACCCAGTACTTC.

The chain uses TRBV3-1 and TRBJ2-4, with a weak D call TRBD2 (5 bases). The germline V gene has CDR1 LGHDT and CDR2 YNNKEL (reference sequence). The V end was cut by 1 base, the J end by 8 bases, with 15 bases between. This CDR3 region has 15 residues. CDR3 protein: CASSQGGPGPHIQYF. CDR3 nucleotide sequence: TGTGCCAGCAGCCAAGGCGGGCCTGGACCGCACATTCAGTACTTC.

To note about this clonotype: Its ends do not fully match the called genes, so a read error is possible. The V call is TRBV7-9, the J call TRBJ2-1; 8 bases align to TRBD2. The CDR3 has 16 amino acids. Looked up from germline, CDR1 is SEHNR and CDR2 is FQNEAQ (reference sequence). CDR3 amino acids: CANSKMGLGAPNEQFF. CDR3 DNA: TGTGCCAACAGCAAGATGGGACTAGGGGCCCCCAATGAGCAGTTCTTC.

This clonotype has ten or more counts. This chain uses TRBV7-2 with TRBJ2-1; 7 nucleotides line up with TRBD2. In germline, CDR1 is SGHTA, CDR2 FQGNSA. This CDR3 is 16 amino acids long. J lost 8 bases, V lost 2 bases, and 12 bases had no gene match. The CDR3 coding sequence is TGTGCCAGCAGCTTAAACCCGGGACTAATGATCGATGAGCAGTTCTTC. This codes for CASSLNPGLMIDEQFF.

Ten or more counts support this clonotype. The CDR3 region is CATRNRALAKNIQYF. CDR3 nucleotide sequence: TGTGCCACCAGAAACCGAGCTTTAGCCAAAAACATTCAGTACTTC. The chain joins TRBV19 to TRBJ2-4; D unclear. Germline CDR1 is LNHDA and CDR2 is SQIVND (reference sequence). The V and J ends lost 10 bases and 0 bases respectively, with 16 bases between them. CDR3 size: 15 residues.

The table lists this clonotype with a few counts. V usage is TRBV27 and J usage is TRBJ2-1, with TRBD1 matching 7 bases. The end of the DNA aligns better with TRBJ2-7, so the J call may be wrong. The germline CDR1 and CDR2 sequences are MNHEY and SMNVEV (reference sequence). The CDR3 extends over 13 amino acids. The CDR3 here is CASSETGRYEQYF. The CDR3 DNA reads TGTGCCAGCAGCGAGACAGGGCGCTACGAGCAGTACTTC.

This clonotype occurred many times. The chain employs TRBV6-5 and TRBJ2-6, with unresolved D. V was shortened by 0 bases and J by 0 bases, with 12 bases between the two germline ends. The CDR3 consists of 18 residues. CDR1 MNHEY and CDR2 SVGAGI come from the germline V gene. Here the CDR3 DNA reads TGTGCCAGCAGTTACTCGTCGGCCTCTAGCTCTGGGGCCAACGTCCTGACTTTC. Protein: CASSYSSASSSGANVLTF.